Listed below are T cell receptor beta chains from one sample, sequenced in a study of CD8 T cells in Susac syndrome. TCRdb ran MiXCR on the immunoSEQ multiplex PCR reads and lists one entry per CDR3 protein. The table has over 100,000 distinct CDR3 sequences, roughly 95% seen once; the top ten hold approximately 0.092%. Material for sequencing was CD4+ T cells from PBMCs. The receptors derive from a human donor in good health. Each CDR3 is given with its conserved first and last residue. Fields, in order: CDR3 protein, CDR3 DNA, J gene, CDR3 length, clone size, V gene, D gene. A D gene is named only where the DNA matches it firmly. Clone size is given for some rows only: seen once, a few or many times, or a class if the clone is expanded.

CSARDPRQGRSYEQYF,TGCAGTGCTAGAGATCCCCGGCAGGGTCGGTCCTACGAGCAGTACTTC,TRBJ2-7,16,.,TRBV20-1,.
CASSVQSGSWYPPSYEQYF,TGTGCCAGCAGTGTACAAAGCGGGAGCTGGTATCCTCCCTCCTACGAGCAGTACTTC,TRBJ2-7,19,.,TRBV25-1,TRBD2
CASSRDYSGANVLTF,TGTGCCAGCAGTCGTGACTACTCTGGGGCCAACGTCCTGACTTTC,TRBJ2-6,15,.,TRBV2,.
CASSIERTGEKLFF,TGTGCCAGTAGTATAGAACGGACGGGAGAAAAACTGTTTTTT,TRBJ1-4,14,.,TRBV19,.
CASSAAGAAWGSGANVLTF,TGTGCCAGCAGCGCAGCGGGGGCAGCTTGGGGCTCTGGGGCCAACGTCCTGACTTTC,TRBJ2-6,19,.,TRBV9,TRBD2
CASSPGTGGVGYTF,TGTGCCAGCAGCCCCGGGACAGGGGGCGTTGGCTACACCTTC,TRBJ1-2,14,.,TRBV7-3,TRBD1
CASTRDRNTGELFF,TGTGCCAGCACACGGGACAGAAACACCGGGGAGCTGTTTTTT,TRBJ2-2,14,.,TRBV12-3/TRBV12-4,TRBD1
CASSRQSTDTQYF,TGTGCCAGCAGCCGGCAGAGCACAGATACGCAGTATTTT,TRBJ2-3,13,.,TRBV3-1,.
CASKDRDNSPLHF,TGTGCCAGTAAAGACAGGGATAATTCACCCCTCCACTTT,TRBJ1-6,13,.,TRBV19,TRBD1
CASSYSTGRGETQYF,TGTGCCAGCAGTTACTCGACAGGGAGGGGAGAGACCCAGTACTTC,TRBJ2-5,15,.,TRBV6-5,.
CASTRTSTDTQYF,TGTGCCAGCACCAGGACTAGCACAGATACGCAGTATTTT,TRBJ2-3,13,once,TRBV12-3/TRBV12-4,.
CASSLLGQPSKEKLFF,TGTGCCAGCTCACTTTTGGGACAGCCGAGCAAGGAAAAACTGTTTTTT,TRBJ1-4,16,.,TRBV18,TRBD1
CASSQDLGTSGSRGNEQFF,TGCGCCAGCAGCCAAGATCTCGGGACTAGCGGGAGTCGGGGCAATGAGCAGTTCTTC,TRBJ2-1,19,.,TRBV4-3,TRBD2
CASRIDRGDYEQYF,TGTGCCAGCAGGATAGACAGGGGGGACTACGAGCAGTACTTC,TRBJ2-7,14,.,TRBV2,TRBD1
CSAREGAMNTEAFF,TGCAGTGCTAGAGAGGGGGCGATGAACACTGAAGCTTTCTTT,TRBJ1-1,14,.,TRBV20-1,.
CSAKKGAALETQYF,TGCAGTGCGAAAAAGGGGGCAGCTTTAGAGACCCAGTACTTC,TRBJ2-5,14,.,TRBV20-1,TRBD1
CASNRGRELFF,TGTGCCAGCAACCGTGGTAGGGAGCTGTTTTTT,TRBJ2-2,11,.,TRBV6-2/TRBV6-3,.
CASSYSPGPEYEQYF,TGTGCCAGCAGTTACTCCCCAGGGCCGGAGTACGAGCAGTACTTC,TRBJ2-7,15,.,TRBV6-6,.
CASRADRAIAEAFF,TGTGCCAGCAGAGCCGACAGGGCTATTGCTGAAGCTTTCTTT,TRBJ1-1,14,.,TRBV5-6,TRBD1
CASSESRGQETQYF,TGTGCCAGCAGTGAGAGCAGGGGACAAGAGACCCAGTACTTC,TRBJ2-5,14,.,TRBV6-1,.
CASSFSGGAGGTGELFF,TGTGCCAGCAGCTTTTCGGGGGGGGCAGGAGGAACCGGGGAGCTGTTTTTT,TRBJ2-2,17,once,TRBV7-2,TRBD2
CSARDPRSSYNEQFF,TGCAGTGCTAGAGATCCACGTAGCTCCTACAATGAGCAGTTCTTC,TRBJ2-1,15,.,TRBV20-1,.
CASSLFLDQPQHF,TGTGCCAGCAGCTTGTTCCTTGATCAGCCCCAGCATTTT,TRBJ1-5,13,.,TRBV11-2,.
CASAGGSSGRSGELFF,TGTGCCAGCGCGGGCGGGTCTAGCGGGAGATCCGGGGAGCTGTTTTTT,TRBJ2-2,16,.,TRBV6-1,TRBD2
CASSQPTEPEAFF,TGCGCCAGCAGCCAACCAACAGAGCCTGAAGCTTTCTTT,TRBJ1-1,13,.,TRBV4-1,.
CSASSATVVNEQYF,TGCAGTGCTAGTAGCGCGACTGTGGTGAACGAGCAGTACTTC,TRBJ2-7,14,.,TRBV20-1,.
CAWLRWTSGANTGELFF,TGTGCCTGGCTTAGATGGACTAGCGGGGCGAACACCGGGGAGCTGTTTTTT,TRBJ2-2,17,.,TRBV30,TRBD2
CASSPGTGISGNTIYF,TGTGCCAGCAGCCCCGGGACAGGGATCAGTGGAAACACCATATATTTT,TRBJ1-3,16,.,TRBV5-4,TRBD1
CASSLQGEQFF,TGTGCCAGCAGTTTACAGGGTGAGCAGTTCTTC,TRBJ2-1,11,.,TRBV12-3/TRBV12-4,.
CASSQERLLTGELFF,TGCGCCAGCAGCCAAGAACGACTCCTCACCGGGGAGCTGTTTTTT,TRBJ2-2,15,.,TRBV4-3,.
CASSQSPSTGGVGELFF,TGTGCCAGCAGCCAAAGTCCGTCCACAGGGGGCGTCGGGGAGCTGTTTTTT,TRBJ2-2,17,.,TRBV3-1,TRBD1
CASSQEAGVGYNEQFF,TGCGCCAGCAGCCAAGAGGCGGGAGTAGGTTACAATGAGCAGTTCTTC,TRBJ2-1,16,.,TRBV4-3,TRBD2
CSAEWGRLSYNQPQHF,TGCAGCGCCGAGTGGGGGCGACTAAGCTACAATCAGCCCCAGCATTTT,TRBJ1-5,16,.,TRBV29-1,.
CASSEAGGEGYSNQPQHF,TGTGCCAGCAGTGAAGCAGGGGGCGAGGGCTATAGCAATCAGCCCCAGCATTTT,TRBJ1-5,18,.,TRBV25-1,TRBD1
CASSFVLQETQYF,TGCGCCAGCAGCTTCGTCCTCCAAGAGACCCAGTACTTC,TRBJ2-5,13,.,TRBV5-1,.
CASRQRTSYEQYF,TGTGCCAGTAGGCAGCGTACCTCCTACGAGCAGTACTTC,TRBJ2-7,13,.,TRBV19,.
CSVQGLWANVLTF,TGCAGCGTGCAGGGGCTGTGGGCCAACGTCCTGACTTTC,TRBJ2-6,13,.,TRBV29-1,.
CASSQRQHTDTQYF,TGTGCCAGCAGTCAACGACAACACACAGATACGCAGTATTTT,TRBJ2-3,14,.,TRBV6-5,.
CASSLPGTGGNTIYF,TGTGCCAGCAGTTTACCCGGGACAGGGGGAAACACCATATATTTT,TRBJ1-3,15,.,TRBV12-3/TRBV12-4,TRBD1
CSAHPGGQETQYF,TGCAGTGCTCACCCCGGGGGGCAAGAGACCCAGTACTTC,TRBJ2-5,13,.,TRBV20-1,TRBD2
CASSGAGQGNTGELFF,TGTGCCAGCAGCGGCGCGGGACAGGGTAACACCGGGGAGCTGTTTTTT,TRBJ2-2,16,.,TRBV5-6,TRBD1
CASRGSLFNTEAFF,TGTGCCAGCAGGGGCAGCCTCTTTAACACTGAAGCTTTCTTT,TRBJ1-1,14,.,TRBV12-3/TRBV12-4,.
CASSPGPGEETQYF,TGTGCCAGCAGCCCCGGGCCAGGGGAAGAGACCCAGTACTTC,TRBJ2-5,14,.,TRBV5-4,.
CASSRAPQETQYF,TGTGCCAGCAGCCGGGCACCCCAAGAGACCCAGTACTTC,TRBJ2-5,13,.,TRBV7-2,.
CASSQGHNQTPLHF,TGTGCCAGCAGCCAGGGACATAACCAAACACCCCTCCACTTT,TRBJ1-6,14,.,TRBV3-1,.
CASSQRGERTYEQYF,TGTGCCAGCAGTCAGCGAGGTGAAAGGACCTACGAGCAGTACTTC,TRBJ2-7,15,.,TRBV28,.
CASSLTGSSYNEQFF,TGTGCCAGCAGCTTAACGGGGAGCTCCTACAATGAGCAGTTCTTC,TRBJ2-1,15,.,TRBV7-6,.
CASSSGQNYGYTF,TGTGCCAGTAGTTCAGGGCAGAACTATGGCTACACCTTC,TRBJ1-2,13,few,TRBV19,.
CASSVFGTRNTGELFF,TGTGCCAGCAGTGTATTCGGGACTAGGAACACCGGGGAGCTGTTTTTT,TRBJ2-2,16,.,TRBV2,TRBD2